This TCR beta chain was sequenced for a study of Japanese encephalitis immunity and Zika vaccine responses (dated by TCRdb to the early 2020s). At the level of the whole study: The included participants were given three 5.0 ug doses of alum-adjuvanted ZPIV at weeks 0, 4 and 28. Two to three months ahead of the first ZPIV dose, about a dozen participants were given JEV vaccine (IXIARO) as a two-dose regimen with the doses 28 days apart. One dose of YFV vaccine (YF-VAX) was administered before ZPIV to more than 11 participants, and fewer than 10 participants were flavivirus-naive. More than 5 representative participants per pre-vaccination group were picked for TCR sequencing, using samples from week 52 and from week 0, the point after pre-vaccination but before ZPIV. In addition, the TCR repertoires of a few flavivirus-naive individuals were analyzed at weeks 2, 6 and 52 after ZPIV vaccination began. For stimulation, either ZIKV structural-protein peptide pools divided into flavivirus-conserved and non-conserved sets were used, or JEV or YFV peptides matching the pre-vaccination. ZIKV peptides were 15-mers overlapping by 11 residues, selected for NetMHCpan/NetMHCII-predicted epitopes with affinity below 50 nM. The study tested whether CD4 T cell responses to the Zika vaccine were shaped by prior Japanese encephalitis virus (JEV) or yellow fever virus (YFV) vaccination.

From V the trimming removes 8 bases and from J it removes 3 bases, while the gene matches leave 6 bases of the junction unaccounted for. The CDR3, from cysteine to phenylalanine, totals 13 residues. Here the CDR3 DNA is all that survives: 39 bases in frame from base 1. From the germline V gene, CDR1 is KGHSH and CDR2 is LQKENI. After labeling with CellTrace CFSE, PBMCs were cultured for around six days in RPMI containing approximately 8% human serum along with peptide pools, each at roughly 0.94 ug/mL. On a BD FACSAria, proliferating CD4 T cells were sorted without fixation as live CD56-CD19-CD16-CD3+CD4+ CFSE-low cells. The enrolled adults were healthy, and microneutralization screening showed them to be seronegative for ZIKV, JEV, YFV, DENV and WNV. Samples came from a phase 1, double-blinded, randomized, placebo-controlled trial of an alum-adjuvanted Zika purified-inactivated virus (ZPIV) vaccine. Peripheral blood mononuclear cells were isolated using a standard procedure and then kept frozen in liquid nitrogen until they were used.

Libraries came from 5' RACE. TCRbeta libraries were pooled in proportion to their sorted cell numbers before sequencing. Total RNA was extracted from sorted cells with RNAzol RT, and cDNA was synthesized with an oligo(dT) primer and a template-switching oligo. Using Kapa HiFi, PCR amplified the TCRbeta V-CDR3-J region between a SMARTer oligo primer and a TCRbeta constant-region primer. A second PCR attached Illumina adaptors and sample-specific index barcodes, followed by HighPrep bead cleanup and Bioanalyzer confirmation of a band of roughly 650 bp. Libraries were sequenced on an Illumina MiSeq with 2x151 bp paired-end reads. The published analysis was carried out like this. An in-house Java program demultiplexed the reads, and MiXCR assigned TCRbeta annotations and counted clonotypes. Repertoire overlap used Morisita-Horn indices from the R package vegan, with UPGMA clustering and Circos plots of recurring clonotypes. Shannon diversity and richness were normalized to the maximum possible value based on input cell numbers, so that values between 0 and 1 were obtained. CDR3beta sequences were aligned using MUSCLE, distances were calculated using SeqinR, and multidimensional scaling was plotted in R. The raw public data were reprocessed by TCRdb itself: fastp quality trimming at Q25, MiXCR clonotype calling, in-frame beta chains only. Duplicate CDR3 protein sequences are folded into a single record with the most common DNA and genes. For this entry, the V and J calls and clone size follow TCRdb and not the study's own pipeline. Recorded for this sample are roughly 940 distinct CDR3 sequences; less than 3.5% of them occurred a single time. Under 20% of the sample rests with the top ten.

Judged by its sample share, this clonotype qualifies as large (0.1 to 1%). Per-base quality was not reported, and no clone a single base away is much larger than it. Beyond this particular receptor, the publication reports: The individual peptides behind the cross-reactive responses were not identified because limits on sample size made peptide-pool deconvolution impossible. Only a few individuals showed CD8 T cell responses to the ZIKV peptide pools, and those responses were of very low magnitude. Samples grouped by participant and showed no similarity between individuals, suggesting that no public TCRs were detected. Rather than the whole vaccinated cohort, the analysis covered just a subset of trial participants, namely those who received three doses and had adequate samples. Compared with YFV-pre-vaccinated donors, JEV-pre-vaccinated donors had higher repertoire similarity across time-points and stimulations, indicating that more clonotypes were common to ZIKV and JEV stimulation. After ZPIV, repertoire richness of CD4 T cells responding to conserved ZIKV epitopes significantly decreased in JEV-pre-vaccinated donors.

The TCR sequence derives from an adult man who received an inactivated Zika virus vaccine. Material: antigen-activated CD4+ T cells from blood, cultured, obtained during a Zika inactivated vaccine study. The V and J genes are TRBV18 and TRBJ2-5, with 7 middle bases fitting TRBD2. The DNA sequence is TGTGCCAGCAACTCCGGGACTAAAGAGACCCAGTACTTC. Its translation is CASNSGTKETQYF.